These 15 T cell receptor beta chains came from one sample sequenced in a study of T-cell memory formation after mild COVID-19 (dated by TCRdb to the early 2020s). The library relied on 5' RACE. The listed sequencing device is Illumina NovaSeq 6000. TCRdb trimmed the raw reads at Q25, called clones with MiXCR and kept productive beta chains. Rows with a matching CDR3 protein are joined into one entry that keeps the most common DNA and genes. The sample table lists around 450,000 distinct CDR3 sequences, 20% of them with a count of one. Roughly 8% of the sample is in the top ten clones. The sequenced material came from PBMCs or a T cell subset sorted from them (not recorded which). These receptors originate from an adult woman who had mild COVID-19 (a few samples of this study predate the infection). The sample titles of this study are shuffled in the database, so cell type and time point are left out; the donor was told from shared clones.

The gene calls are TRBV5-1 and TRBJ1-2; 8 nucleotides agree with TRBD1. This CDR3 spans 17 amino acids. CDR1 and CDR2 from the germline V gene are SGHRS and YFSETQ. The ends lost 7 bases at V and 6 bases at J; junction bases unmatched: 20. CDR3 in amino acids: CASRRLITPGGSHGYTF. The CDR3 DNA reads as TGCGCCAGCCGTCGACTAATAACGCCAGGGGGCTCGCATGGCTACACCTTC.

This clonotype was recorded a few times. This chain uses TRBV12-3 or TRBV12-4 with TRBJ2-1; 7 bases agree with TRBD2. V shed 3 bases and J 9 bases; nucleotides not matched to a gene: 8. CDR3 size: 14 residues. The CDR3 sequence: CASSLSAGVSEQFF. The CDR3 region has the DNA TGTGCCAGCAGTTTGTCGGCGGGAGTCAGTGAGCAGTTCTTC.

The CDR3 loop is CASSLRSSSYNEQFF. The CDR3 DNA sequence: TGCGCCAGCAGCTTGCGGTCGAGCTCCTACAATGAGCAGTTCTTC. The chain links TRBV5-1 to TRBJ2-1; D is unresolved. V was cut by 1 base and J by 0 bases, with 8 bases left in between. The germline gives CDR1 SGHRS, CDR2 YFSETQ. The CDR3 extends over 15 amino acids.

The rearrangement joins TRBV2 to TRBJ2-7, with 7 bases identical to TRBD1. CDR3 size: 14 residues. V lost 3 bases to trimming and J lost 2 bases; unmatched junction nucleotides: 4. Germline-derived CDR1 and CDR2 are SNHLY and FYNNEI. CDR3 sequence: CASSDRGTTYEQYF. Written as DNA, the CDR3 is TGTGCCAGCAGTGACAGGGGGACCACCTACGAGCAGTACTTC.

This clonotype came up a few times. V usage is TRBV24-1 and J usage is TRBJ1-3; unclear D gene. Looked up from germline, CDR1 is KGHDR and CDR2 is SFDVKD. V lost 7 bases and J 0 bases, leaving 6 bases between the germline ends. The CDR3 has 13 residues. The CDR3: CATRSSSGNTIYF. The CDR3 DNA follows: TGTGCCACCAGAAGCAGCTCTGGAAACACCATATATTTT.

J is TRBJ1-1 and V is TRBV19; D might be TRBD1 (5 bases). The CDR3 contains 14 residues. Germline V gene lookup returns CDR1 LNHDA and CDR2 SQIVND (reference sequence). The germline V and J ends were trimmed by 7 bases and 0 bases, with 12 bases remaining between them. In DNA form, the CDR3 reads TGTGCCAGTACACTTGCGGGGGTGAACACTGAAGCTTTCTTT. It codes for CASTLAGVNTEAFF. Combining the CDR3 with reference TRBV19 and TRBJ1-1 gives the whole variable domain DGGITQSPKYLFRKEGQNVTLSCEQNLNHDAMYWYRQDPGQGLRLIYYSQIVNDFQKGDIAEGYSVSREKKESFPLTVTSAQKNPTAFYLCASTLAGVNTEAFFGQGTRLTVV.

V is TRBV5-1 and J is TRBJ2-1, with TRBD1 identical over 10 bases. This CDR3 comprises 15 residues. V gave up 6 bases and J gave up 2 bases; unmatched junction bases: 5. Germline CDR1 SGHRS, CDR2 YFSETQ. CDR3 region: CASIPGQGTYNEQFF. CDR3 nucleotide sequence: TGCGCCAGCATCCCGGGACAGGGGACCTACAATGAGCAGTTCTTC.

The rearrangement uses TRBV25-1 and TRBJ1-1; no definite D call. CDR3 size: 15 residues. Looked up from germline, CDR1 is MGHDK and CDR2 is SYGVNS. V shed 3 bases and J shed 1 base, with 12 bases lying between them. This CDR3 reads CASSDFRTANTEAFF. DNA for the CDR3: TGTGCCAGCAGTGATTTCCGGACTGCGAACACTGAAGCTTTCTTT.

This clonotype was found a few times. The chain couples TRBV4-2 to TRBJ1-1; a possible D gene is TRBD1 (5 bases). Germline CDR1 LGHNA, CDR2 YNFKEQ. V was trimmed by 1 base and J by 0 bases, leaving 12 bases between them. The CDR3 runs to 16 residues. The CDR3, as DNA: TGTGCCAGCAGCCAAGTGGAGTTAGGGGTGAACACTGAAGCTTTCTTT. As protein: CASSQVELGVNTEAFF.

The chain employs TRBV3-1 and TRBJ1-2; D call uncertain. The V gene's germline CDR1 is LGHDT and CDR2 YNNKEL (reference sequence). CDR3 length: 16 amino acids. The V end lost 0 bases, the J end lost 4 bases, and 15 bases lay between the germline ends. CDR3 coding DNA: TGTGCCAGCAGCCAAGACCGCCCTGGAAGAGGCTATGGCTACACCTTC. It encodes CASSQDRPGRGYGYTF.

In the case of this clonotype: The junction and the germline gene differ at one end; a read error may be behind it. V usage is TRBV12-3 or TRBV12-4 and J usage is TRBJ2-7; 7 positions match TRBD1. The CDR3 runs to 14 residues. The CDR3 bases are TGTGCCAGCAGTTCGGACAGGATCTCCGACGAGCAGTACTTC. Protein sequence: CASSSDRISDEQYF.

The rearrangement uses TRBV20-1 and TRBJ1-2, with TRBD1 matching 10 bases. The trim removed 5 bases at V and 8 bases at J, leaving 5 bases unmatched. This CDR3 has 12 amino acids. CDR1 DFQATT and CDR2 SNEGSKA come from the germline V gene (reference sequence). CDR3: CSAWTGGNGYTF. DNA of the CDR3: TGCAGTGCTTGGACAGGGGGAAACGGCTACACCTTC.

Only a few counts were recorded for this clonotype. This sequence joins TRBV7-9 and TRBJ2-3, with 8 bases lining up with TRBD1. V lost 5 bases and J lost 0; bases outside the gene matches: 7. This CDR3 is built from 16 residues. Germline V CDR1 and CDR2: SEHNR, FQNEAQ (reference sequence). The CDR3 protein is CASSPRQGPSTDTQYF. The DNA of the CDR3 is TGTGCCAGCAGCCCTCGACAGGGGCCAAGCACAGATACGCAGTATTTT.

This clonotype came up a few times. This chain uses TRBV29-1 with TRBJ2-1, with 7 bases lining up with TRBD2. The junction had 10 bases not matched to a gene; V was cut back by 6 bases and J by 2 bases. Germline V lookup: CDR1 SQVTM, CDR2 ANQGSEA. The CDR3 runs to 15 residues. The CDR3 sequence is CSVGERETAYNEQFF. The CDR3 region has the DNA TGCAGCGTGGGAGAGCGGGAAACGGCCTACAATGAGCAGTTCTTC.

CDR3 DNA sequence: TGTGCCAGCAGCTTCACTGAGTCGGAGACCCAGTACTTC. Translating it yields CASSFTESETQYF. The chain employs TRBV7-9 and TRBJ2-5; D ambiguous. Germline-derived CDR1 and CDR2 are SEHNR and FQNEAQ (reference sequence). The CDR3 length is 13 residues. V lost 3 bases and J lost 5, with 10 bases in between.